Sequencing of this T cell receptor (beta chain) was carried out in a study of T cells in Graves' hyperthyroidism and ophthalmopathy. Study details: Peripheral blood samples were taken at initial diagnosis, prior to any treatment. General study points: The model predicted ophthalmopathy a median around seven months before onset. In the analysis, a 13 V-J model separated ophthalmopathy from stable hyperthyroidism.

Using RNA transcripts as the source, TCR beta CDR3 regions were amplified. HTBI primers were the set used in a first-round RT-PCR of the TCR CDR3. A single record per CDR3 protein comes from TCRdb applying MiXCR to the multiplex PCR reads. In the table there are about 740,000 distinct CDR3 sequences, 12% to 15% of which are singletons. The diagnostic basis comprised clinical symptoms, serum thyroxine and TRAb, thyroid ultrasound and orbital computed tomography. Many counts were recorded for this clonotype. What it binds is not known. Sequenced sample: blood. The receptor comes from a woman younger than 30 with Graves' hyperthyroidism.

The CDR3 spells CAIQVLGQGTSYNEQFF. The CDR3, as DNA: TGTGCCATCCAAGTTTTGGGACAGGGGACTTCCTACAATGAGCAGTTCTTC. V is TRBV28 and J is TRBJ2-1, with 10 positions matching TRBD1. The junction had 13 bases not matched to a gene; V was cut back by 10 bases and J by 1 base. Germline assignment: CDR1 MDHEN and CDR2 SYDVKM. The CDR3 runs 17 residues.